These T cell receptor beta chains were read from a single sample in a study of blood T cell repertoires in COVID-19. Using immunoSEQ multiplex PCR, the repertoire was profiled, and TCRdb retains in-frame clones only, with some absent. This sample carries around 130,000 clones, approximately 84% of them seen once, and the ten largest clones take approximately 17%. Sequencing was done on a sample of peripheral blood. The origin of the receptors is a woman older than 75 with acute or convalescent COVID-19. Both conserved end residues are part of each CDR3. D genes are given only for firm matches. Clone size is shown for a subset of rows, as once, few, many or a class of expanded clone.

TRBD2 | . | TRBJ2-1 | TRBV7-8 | TGTGCCAGCAGCTTAGCGAGGGGTAGCGGGGGGGCCCAGTTCTTC | CASSLARGSGGAQFF
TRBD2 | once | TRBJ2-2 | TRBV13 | TGTGCCAGCAGCTTCGGGGGGGCCCTCGGGGAGCTGTTTTTT | CASSFGGALGELFF
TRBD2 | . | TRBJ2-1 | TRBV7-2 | TGTGCCAGCAGCTTAGCTTTCCTGGGACTAGGAAATGAGCAGTTCTTC | CASSLAFLGLGNEQFF
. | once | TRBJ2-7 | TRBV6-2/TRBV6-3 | TGTGCCAGCAGTTATCTGGACGGGGCCTACGAGCAGTACTTC | CASSYLDGAYEQYF
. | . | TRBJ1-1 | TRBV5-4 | TGTGCCAGCAGCATCGACACGTCTGAAGCTTTCTTT | CASSIDTSEAFF
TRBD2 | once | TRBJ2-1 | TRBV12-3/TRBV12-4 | TGTGCCAGCAGCGTCTTAGCGGGGAATGAGCAGTTCTTC | CASSVLAGNEQFF
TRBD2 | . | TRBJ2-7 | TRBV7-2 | TGTGCCAGCAGCTTGAGCGGGGGGAGCTCCTACGAGCAGTACTTC | CASSLSGGSSYEQYF
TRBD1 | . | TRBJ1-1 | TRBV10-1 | TGCGCCAGCAGTCCACAGGGGATGGCTGAAGCTTTCTTT | CASSPQGMAEAFF
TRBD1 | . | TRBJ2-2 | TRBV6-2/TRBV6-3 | TGTGCCAGCAGCCTACAGGACAGGCTCCCGAACACCGGGGAGCTGTTTTTT | CASSLQDRLPNTGELFF
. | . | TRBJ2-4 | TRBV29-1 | TGCAGCGTTGAAGAACGGAGCAAAAACATTCAGTACTTC | CSVEERSKNIQYF
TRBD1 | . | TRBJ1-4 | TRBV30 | TGTGCCTGGAGTACCCGACAGGGCCCGGGCGAAAAACTGTTTTTT | CAWSTRQGPGEKLFF